This TCR beta chain was identified during a study of CD8+ T cells in alopecia areata. Treatment in this sample: oral pan-JAK inhibitor, 5-10 mg twice daily. General study points: Tofacitinib delivered significant drops in scalp clonality and in expanded CD8+ clones among the top 100.

Extraction and reverse transcription of RNA yielded cDNA as the sequencing template. Assay: immunoSEQ multiplex PCR; the TCRdb copy retains only in-frame clones and omits some. Seen here are over 100,000 clones, about 60% observed once, and the top ten hold over 9%. Of note for this clone: Antigen: not known.

CDR3 length: 16 residues. The germline V gene encodes CDR1 MGHDK and CDR2 SYGVNS. V was clipped by 3 bases and J by 4 bases, with 15 bases between them. The clonotype comes from a human donor with alopecia areata. Source: CD8+ T cells sorted from blood, taken at week 24, from a patient treated with tofacitinib. The chain carries TRBV25-1 and TRBJ2-2, with D maybe TRBD2 (5 bases). As DNA, the CDR3 is TGTGCCAGCAGTGAGTCCGACTCCGCGGGCACCGGGGAGCTGTTTTTT. As protein: CASSESDSAGTGELFF.